This T cell receptor (beta chain) stems from a study of control samples from healthy donors and cancer patients. This table comes from immunoSEQ multiplex PCR, and its TCRdb copy is limited to in-frame clones, with some not included. The sample shows 60,000 to 75,000 clones, over 75% of them seen only once. The CDR3 length is 14 residues. The V segment lost 3 bases and the J segment 7 bases; nucleotides outside the gene matches: 6. Looked up from germline, CDR1 is SSHAT and CDR2 is FNYEAQ (reference sequence). Material for sequencing was blood. The genes are TRBV7-7 and TRBJ2-1, with 7 nucleotides matching TRBD2. The source is a man between 45 and 60 years old in good health. In nucleotides, the CDR3 is TGTGCCAGCAGCTTGGGGGGGGGTATAAATGAGCAGTTCTTC. Translation: CASSLGGGINEQFF.